The 29 T cell receptor beta chains given below trace back to one sample, sequenced in a study of PD-L1 blockade in urothelial cancer. Profiling relied on immunoSEQ multiplex PCR, and the TCRdb table lists in-frame clones only, not all of them. The table records 45,000 to 70,000 clones, approximately 83% of them present only once. Time point given: pretreatment peripheral blood. The sequenced sample was PBMCs, obtained around atezolizumab (anti-PD-L1) treatment. All receptors come from a man aged 70 or older with urothelial cancer.

The chain uses TRBV5-1 and TRBJ2-5; possibly TRBD1 for D (6 bases). V lost 4 bases and J lost 3, with 16 bases in between. Germline CDR1 is SGHRS and CDR2 is YFSETQ. The CDR3 contains 15 residues. CDR3 sequence (DNA): TGCGCCAGCAGCCCCACTCCCAGGGGTGAAGAGACCCAGTACTTC. Protein: CASSPTPRGEETQYF. The whole variable domain, filled in from reference TRBV5-1 and TRBJ2-5, reads KAGVTQTPRYLIKTRGQQVTLSCSPISGHRSVSWYQQTPGQGLQFLFEYFSETQRNKGNFPGRFSGRQFSNSRSEMNVSTLELGDSALYLCASSPTPRGEETQYFGPGTRLLVL.

CDR3 nucleotides: TGTGCCACCAGCAGAGATCCCATTCGGGGAGGCGCATACGAGCAGTACTTC. Translating gives CATSRDPIRGGAYEQYF. The rearrangement joins TRBV15 to TRBJ2-7; D is possibly TRBD2 (6 bases). The germline CDR1 and CDR2 sequences are LNHNV and YYDKDF (reference sequence). V lost 0 bases, J lost 4 bases, and 19 bases lay in between. The CDR3 loop spans 17 amino acids.

V and J are TRBV5-1 and TRBJ2-1, with 10 bases fitting TRBD1. The CDR3 length is 16 residues. Germline CDR1 is SGHRS and CDR2 is YFSETQ. Trimming removed 4 bases from V and 6 bases from J; junction bases left unmatched: 10. In DNA, the CDR3 is TGCGCCAGCAGCCCTCCCGGGACAGGGGCTTCCAATGAGCAGTTCTTC. It yields the protein CASSPPGTGASNEQFF.

The chain employs TRBV12-5 and TRBJ1-1; TRBD1 aligns across 7 bases. Trimming took 5 bases from V and 2 from J; bases not matched to a gene: 17. The CDR3 is 18 amino acids. Germline V gene lookup returns CDR1 LGHNT and CDR2 FRNRAP. The CDR3 is CASGPQYPGTARNTEAFF. CDR3 sequence (DNA): TGTGCTAGTGGTCCTCAGTATCCTGGGACAGCTAGAAACACTGAAGCTTTCTTT.

This clone came up a few times. The CDR3 DNA reads TGTGCCTACGCCCCCCTTGCGGGACTAGCGGGAGGGGGAGATACGCAGTATTTT. This sequence encodes CAYAPLAGLAGGGDTQYF. The chain has TRBV7-9 and TRBJ2-3; 16 nucleotides agree with TRBD2. CDR3 length equals 18 residues. Unmatched junction bases numbered 16, after V lost 11 bases and J lost 5 bases. Germline loops: CDR1 SEHNR, CDR2 FQNEAQ (reference sequence).

The chain couples TRBV6-1 to TRBJ2-1; 9 nucleotides agree with TRBD1. The CDR3 totals 16 residues. V dropped 3 bases and J dropped 7; count of bases not matched to a gene: 10. Germline values: CDR1 MNHNS, CDR2 SASEGT. CDR3 sequence (DNA): TGTGCCAGCAGTGACCTCACAGGGGGCTTAGGGAATGAGCAGTTCTTC. Protein: CASSDLTGGLGNEQFF.

This rearrangement joins TRBV5-4 to TRBJ1-1, with D maybe TRBD1 (5 bases). This CDR3 is built from 16 residues. Looked up from germline, CDR1 is SGHNT and CDR2 is YYREEE (reference sequence). Trimming pared 3 bases from V and 2 bases from J, leaving 17 bases between. The CDR3 sequence is CASSSSLPGTNTEAFF. CDR3 DNA: TGTGCCAGCAGCTCCAGTCTCCCAGGGACTAACACTGAAGCTTTCTTT.

CDR3 bases: TGTGCCAGCAGTTTACGTAGCGGGGGCTCCTACAATGAGCAGTTCTTC. This sequence encodes CASSLRSGGSYNEQFF. The chain couples TRBV27 to TRBJ2-1; 9 bases align to TRBD2. Germline V gene sequence: CDR1 MNHEY, CDR2 SMNVEV (reference sequence). The CDR3 is 16 residues long. Losses at the gene ends were 2 bases for V and 0 bases for J; bases not matched to a gene: 2.

The gene calls are TRBV7-9 and TRBJ1-1; the D gene is possibly TRBD1 (5 bases). The CDR3 sequence is 15 residues long. Germline V gene data show CDR1 as SEHNR and CDR2 as FQNEAQ (reference sequence). V lost 6 bases, J lost 1 base, and 15 bases lay in between. The CDR3 DNA reads as TGTGCCAGCAGGCTTTCGGGGGGAGGGAACACTGAAGCTTTCTTT. Amino acids: CASRLSGGGNTEAFF.

This chain connects TRBV18 to TRBJ2-5; D possibly corresponds to TRBD2 (5 bases). V shed 6 bases and J shed 3 bases, with 11 bases lying between them. The V gene's germline CDR1 is KGHSH and CDR2 LQKENI. The length of the CDR3 is 13 residues. The CDR3 coding sequence is TGTGCCAGCTCGGAGCGGTTAGAAGAGACCCAGTACTTC. Residues: CASSERLEETQYF.

The genes are TRBV28 and TRBJ1-3; TRBD1 might be the D (5 bases). Looked up from germline, CDR1 is MDHEN and CDR2 is SYDVKM. Trimming took 5 bases from V and 7 from J, leaving 24 bases between them. The CDR3 extends over 17 amino acids. CDR3 sequence reads: CASSLLAGESKGNTIYF. The DNA for the CDR3 is TGTGCCAGCAGTCTTCTAGCGGGGGAGAGTAAGGGGAACACCATATATTTT.

The chain joins TRBV28 to TRBJ1-3; D remains ambiguous. This CDR3 is 14 amino acids long. Trimming took 2 bases from V and 4 from J, leaving 9 bases between them. The germline CDR1 and CDR2 sequences are MDHEN and SYDVKM. CDR3 protein: CASSLGQVGNTIYF. Here the CDR3 DNA reads TGTGCCAGCAGTTTAGGTCAGGTGGGAAACACCATATATTTT. Full variable domain (rest looked up from reference TRBV28 and TRBJ1-3): DVKVTQSSRYLVKRTGEKVFLECVQDMDHENMFWYRQDPGLGLRLIYFSYDVKMKEKGDIPEGYSVSREKKERFSLILESASTNQTSMYLCASSLGQVGNTIYFGEGSWLTVV.

CDR3 loop: CASSSGTGDNGYTF. The CDR3 DNA sequence: TGTGCCAGCAGCTCCGGGACAGGGGATAATGGCTACACCTTC. V usage is TRBV7-9 and J usage is TRBJ1-2, with 10 nucleotides matching TRBD1. Germline V CDR1 and CDR2: SEHNR, FQNEAQ (reference sequence). J was trimmed by 6 bases and V by 4 bases; bases with no gene match: 5. The CDR3 contains 14 residues.

The chain recombines TRBV5-4 with TRBJ2-5, with unresolved D. The germline gives CDR1 SGHNT, CDR2 YYREEE (reference sequence). The CDR3 extends over 14 amino acids. Trimming took 0 bases from V and 5 from J, leaving 11 bases between them. The DNA of the CDR3 is TGTGCCAGCAGCTTGGTGGGCAATAAGGAGACCCAGTACTTC. This sequence encodes CASSLVGNKETQYF.

The chain carries TRBV5-4 and TRBJ2-2; TRBD2 agrees at 9 bases. V trimming: 0 bases; J trimming: 3 bases; junction bases outside the gene matches: 6. Germline CDR1 is SGHNT and CDR2 is YYREEE (reference sequence). The CDR3 has 17 amino acids. The CDR3 loop is CASSLVVAGVHTGELFF. CDR3 nucleotides: TGTGCCAGCAGCTTGGTGGTAGCGGGAGTCCACACCGGGGAGCTGTTTTTT.

The V call is TRBV10-1, the J call TRBJ2-3, with 9 bases lining up with TRBD1. The germline V gene has CDR1 WNHNN and CDR2 SYGVQD (reference sequence). V shed 5 bases, J shed 3 bases, and the junction held 9 bases outside the gene matches. The CDR3 extends over 16 amino acids. The CDR3 reads CASSKSGQGSTDTQYF. DNA of the CDR3: TGCGCCAGCAGTAAATCGGGACAGGGTTCTACAGATACGCAGTATTTT.

The chain has TRBV7-6 and TRBJ2-7, with TRBD2 matching over 8 bases. Germline loops: CDR1 SGHVS, CDR2 FNYEAQ. The V segment lost 3 bases and the J segment 6 bases; nucleotides outside the gene matches: 4. The CDR3 loop spans 13 amino acids. The CDR3, as DNA: TGTGCCAGCAGCTTGAGCGGGAGTCGCGAGCAGTACTTC. This translates into CASSLSGSREQYF.

The chain is built from TRBV11-3 and TRBJ1-2, with 9 nucleotides matching TRBD1. This CDR3 has 15 amino acids. Germline V lookup: CDR1 SGHNT, CDR2 YENEEA. Trimming took 1 base from V and 5 from J; bases not matched to a gene: 5. The CDR3 loop is CASSLGDRVAYGYTF. The DNA for the CDR3 is TGTGCCAGCAGCTTAGGGGACAGGGTAGCGTATGGCTACACCTTC.

In this sample, this clone turned up a few times. The rearrangement joins TRBV6-1 to TRBJ2-7, with TRBD1 matching 7 bases. Germline V gives CDR1 MNHNS, CDR2 SASEGT. CDR3 length: 15 residues. V trimming: 7 bases; J trimming: 4 bases; junction bases outside the gene matches: 13. The CDR3 loop reads CASNPSTGAGYEQYF. The CDR3 coding sequence is TGTGCCAGCAACCCATCCACAGGGGCTGGTTACGAGCAGTACTTC.

The chain couples TRBV5-4 to TRBJ2-3; 8 nucleotides match TRBD1. Germline CDR1 is SGHNT and CDR2 is YYREEE (reference sequence). J was trimmed by 5 bases and V by 1 base; bases with no gene match: 9. This CDR3 region has 16 residues. The CDR3 region has the DNA TGTGCCAGCAGCTTGTCCCAGGGGGCGAGGAGAGATACGCAGTATTTT. Protein sequence: CASSLSQGARRDTQYF.

The chain combines TRBV5-4 with TRBJ2-7, with TRBD2 matching over 13 bases. Germline trimming cut 4 bases from V and 4 bases from J; bases unmatched to any gene: 17. The CDR3 totals 19 residues. Germline-derived CDR1 and CDR2 are SGHNT and YYREEE (reference sequence). The CDR3 nucleotides read TGTGCCAGCAGCATCAGGACTAGCGGGAGAAAGGGTAAGAGGTACGAGCAGTACTTC. It is translated as CASSIRTSGRKGKRYEQYF.

J is TRBJ2-5 and V is TRBV7-9; 7 bases are shared with TRBD2. The germline gives CDR1 SEHNR, CDR2 FQNEAQ (reference sequence). The CDR3 has 12 amino acids. J lost 4 bases, V lost 5 bases, and 1 base had no gene match. The CDR3 DNA follows: TGTGCCAGCAGCGGCGGGGGAGAGACCCAGTACTTC. It is translated as CASSGGGETQYF.

This chain joins TRBV19 and TRBJ1-2; D perhaps matches TRBD1 (6 bases). V lost 5 bases, J lost 4 bases, and 17 bases lay in between. The CDR3 loop spans 15 amino acids. Germline CDR1 reads LNHDA; CDR2 reads SQIVND (reference sequence). CDR3 region: CASSPDYRETYGYTF. In DNA, the CDR3 is TGTGCCAGTAGTCCAGATTACAGGGAGACCTATGGCTACACCTTC.

The V and J genes are TRBV29-1 and TRBJ2-7, with a tentative D call TRBD2 (6 bases). There are 13 residues in the CDR3. V was shortened by 5 bases and J by 7 bases, with 18 bases between the two germline ends. Germline V gene lookup returns CDR1 SQVTM and CDR2 ANQGSEA. This chain's CDR3 is CSVWITGVGEQYF. The CDR3 bases are TGCAGCGTTTGGATAACGGGAGTAGGGGAGCAGTACTTC.

The chain carries TRBV10-2 and TRBJ1-5; TRBD1 agrees at 7 bases. This CDR3 is built from 13 residues. Looked up from germline, CDR1 is WSHSY and CDR2 is SAAADI. With 9 bases clipped from V and 4 bases from J, the junction kept 6 bases outside the gene matches. CDR3 sequence: CASATGPNQPQHF. The DNA of the CDR3 is TGCGCCAGTGCGACAGGGCCAAATCAGCCCCAGCATTTT.

The chain couples TRBV11-2 to TRBJ2-7, with TRBD1 matching 10 bases. V shed 5 bases, J shed 2 bases, and the junction held 6 bases outside the gene matches. There are 15 residues in the CDR3. The germline V gene encodes CDR1 SGHAT and CDR2 FQNNGV. CDR3 residues: CASSTPGTGAYEQYF. CDR3 nucleotides: TGTGCCAGCAGCACCCCCGGGACAGGGGCCTACGAGCAGTACTTC. The full variable domain, its missing parts supplied by reference TRBV11-2 and TRBJ2-7, is EAGVAQSPRYKIIEKRQSVAFWCNPISGHATLYWYQQILGQGPKLLIQFQNNGVVDDSQLPKDRFSAERLKGVDSTLKIQPAKLEDSAVYLCASSTPGTGAYEQYFGPGTRLTVT.

The chain recombines TRBV6-1 with TRBJ2-7; 10 nucleotides agree with TRBD1. Germline assignment: CDR1 MNHNS and CDR2 SASEGT. J was trimmed by 7 bases and V by 0 bases; bases with no gene match: 9. This CDR3 is built from 16 residues. CDR3 protein: CASSEAGRDRGREQYF. CDR3 DNA sequence: TGTGCCAGCAGTGAAGCTGGTAGGGACAGGGGTCGGGAGCAGTACTTC.

The sample holds a few counts of this clone. The chain has TRBV28 and TRBJ1-1; D not certain. CDR1 is MDHEN, CDR2 SYDVKM, per germline. V lost 8 bases and J 0 bases, leaving 13 bases between the germline ends. The CDR3 has 14 amino acids. The CDR3 region has the DNA TGTGCCAGCCTTGGAGGACGTTTGAACACTGAAGCTTTCTTT. It specifies CASLGGRLNTEAFF.

With respect to this clone: The junction departs from germline at one end; a sequencing error may be responsible. The rearrangement uses TRBV6-5 and TRBJ1-2; D unclear. Germline V gene data show CDR1 as MNHEY and CDR2 as SVGAGI. The CDR3 loop spans 12 amino acids. The CDR3 is CAAELSPYGYTF. Here the CDR3 DNA reads TGCGCCGCCGAGCTCTCCCCTTATGGCTACACCTTC.